A single sample is the source of the 6 T cell receptor beta chains below, sequenced in a study of blood T cell repertoires in COVID-19. The method was immunoSEQ multiplex PCR; TCRdb's version includes in-frame clones alone and lacks a portion of them. Altogether about 220,000 clones are present, around 90% being singletons, with the ten largest covering roughly 15%. Sequenced material: PBMCs or T cells enriched from blood (not recorded which). These receptors were collected from a man in his thirties or forties who had been exposed to COVID-19.

The genes are TRBV11-2 and TRBJ2-3; 7 nucleotides match TRBD2. V lost 3 bases and J lost 6; bases outside the gene matches: 18. Germline values: CDR1 SGHAT, CDR2 FQNNGV. This CDR3 is 18 amino acids long. CDR3 protein: CASSFRSLAGVSGDTQYF. CDR3 bases: TGTGCCAGCAGCTTTCGATCTCTCGCGGGGGTGAGTGGTGATACGCAGTATTTT.

The chain couples TRBV4-1 to TRBJ2-1, with TRBD2 matching 8 bases. CDR3 size: 20 residues. The V gene's germline CDR1 is MGHRA and CDR2 YSYEKL. The V and J ends lost 3 bases and 0 bases, in that order; junction bases with no gene match: 16. The CDR3 DNA sequence: TGCGCCAGCAGCCATACAGGGCTTGCGGGGGGACTAAGCTCCTACAATGAGCAGTTCTTC. The encoded protein is CASSHTGLAGGLSSYNEQFF.

V usage is TRBV5-1 and J usage is TRBJ2-1; 8 bases are a match to TRBD2. The length of the CDR3 is 13 residues. Looked up from germline, CDR1 is SGHRS and CDR2 is YFSETQ. The J segment lost 5 bases and the V segment lost 3 bases, leaving 1 base of the junction unmatched. The chain's CDR3 is CASSYGGDNEQFF. The CDR3 DNA reads TGCGCCAGCAGCTACGGGGGGGACAATGAGCAGTTCTTC.

This rearrangement joins TRBV3-1 (or the pseudogene TRBV3-2) to TRBJ2-2, with 7 nucleotides matching TRBD1. J gave up 7 bases and V 7 bases, and 3 bases lay outside the gene matches. This CDR3 region has 12 residues. CDR1 and CDR2 (germline): LGHDT, YNNKEL (reference sequence). The CDR3 protein is CASKGARGELFF. The CDR3 DNA reads as TGTGCCAGCAAGGGGGCCCGCGGGGAGCTGTTTTTT.

The chain employs TRBV3-1 (or the pseudogene TRBV3-2) and TRBJ2-5; tentatively, D is TRBD2 (5 bases). Trimming took 0 bases from V and 4 from J, leaving 18 bases between them. CDR1 LGHDT and CDR2 YNNKEL come from the germline V gene (reference sequence). This CDR3 comprises 17 residues. The CDR3 DNA reads as TGTGCCAGCAGCCAAGAAGGAATAGCGTTGGTTGGAGAGACCCAGTACTTC. Protein product: CASSQEGIALVGETQYF.

This rearrangement joins TRBV4-2 to TRBJ1-5; 9 nucleotides line up with TRBD1. The CDR3 has 15 amino acids. Germline-derived CDR1 and CDR2 are LGHNA and YNFKEQ. V lost 3 bases and J lost 2; bases outside the gene matches: 2. The CDR3 DNA sequence: TGTGCCAGCAGCCAGGGACAGGGAGGCAATCAGCCCCAGCATTTT. It encodes CASSQGQGGNQPQHF.